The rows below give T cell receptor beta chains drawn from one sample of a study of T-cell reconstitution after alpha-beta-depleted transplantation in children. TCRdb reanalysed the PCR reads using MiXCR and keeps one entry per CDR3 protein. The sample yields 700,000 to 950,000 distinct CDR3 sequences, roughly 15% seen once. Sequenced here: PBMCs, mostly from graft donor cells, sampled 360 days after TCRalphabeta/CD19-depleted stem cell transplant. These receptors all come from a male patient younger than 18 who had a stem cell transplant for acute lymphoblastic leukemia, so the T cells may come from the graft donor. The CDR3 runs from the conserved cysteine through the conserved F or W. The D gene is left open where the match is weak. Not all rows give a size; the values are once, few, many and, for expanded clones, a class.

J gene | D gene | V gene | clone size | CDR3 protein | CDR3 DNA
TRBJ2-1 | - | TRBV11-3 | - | CASSWSGNEQFF | TGTGCCAGCAGCTGGAGCGGGAATGAGCAGTTCTTC
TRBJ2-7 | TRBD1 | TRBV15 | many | CATSPDRVYDEQYF | TGTGCCACCAGCCCTGACAGGGTATATGACGAGCAGTACTTC
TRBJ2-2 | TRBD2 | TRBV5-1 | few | CASGLAPDTGELFF | TGCGCCAGTGGACTAGCCCCTGACACCGGGGAGCTGTTTTTT
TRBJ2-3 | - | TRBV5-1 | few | CASGQTGSTDTQYF | TGCGCCAGCGGCCAGACAGGAAGCACAGATACGCAGTATTTT
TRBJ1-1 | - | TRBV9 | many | CASSVSGNTEAFF | TGTGCCAGCAGCGTAAGCGGGAACACTGAAGCTTTCTTT
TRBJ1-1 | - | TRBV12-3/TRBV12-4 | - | CASSLIGQYMNTEAFF | TGTGCCAGCAGTTTAATCGGCCAGTACATGAACACTGAAGCTTTCTTT
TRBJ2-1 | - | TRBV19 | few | CASSMQGPYNEQFF | TGTGCCAGTAGTATGCAAGGCCCCTACAATGAGCAGTTCTTC
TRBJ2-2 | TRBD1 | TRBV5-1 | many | CASSLAGTGNTGELFF | TGCGCCAGCAGCCTTGCCGGGACAGGGAACACCGGGGAGCTGTTTTTT
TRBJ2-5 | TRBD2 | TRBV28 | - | CASSPGLWRVAGEGQETQYF | TGTGCCAGCAGTCCCGGTTTATGGAGGGTAGCGGGAGAAGGTCAAGAGACCCAGTACTTC
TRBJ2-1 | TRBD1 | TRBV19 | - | CASRTTGVYNEQFF | TGTGCCAGTAGGACGACAGGGGTTTACAATGAGCAGTTCTTC
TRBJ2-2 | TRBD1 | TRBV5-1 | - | CASSWRGQGNGRTGELFF | TGCGCCAGCAGCTGGAGAGGACAGGGGAATGGACGCACCGGGGAGCTGTTTTTT
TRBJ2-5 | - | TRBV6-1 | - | CASSGLGGRGGTQYF | TGTGCCAGCAGTGGCCTTGGGGGTCGAGGGGGGACCCAGTACTTC
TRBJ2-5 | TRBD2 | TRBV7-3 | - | CASSLYGAGAGETQYF | TGTGCCAGCAGCTTATACGGTGCGGGAGCGGGGGAGACCCAGTACTTC
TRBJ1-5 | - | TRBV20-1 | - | CSADRQALSNQPQHF | TGCAGTGCGGATAGACAGGCCTTAAGCAATCAGCCCCAGCATTTT
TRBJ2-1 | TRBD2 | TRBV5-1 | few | CASSLGRLAVSSYNEQFF | TGCGCCAGCAGCTTGGGACGACTAGCGGTGAGCTCCTACAATGAGCAGTTCTTC
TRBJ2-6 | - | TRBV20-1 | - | CSGLFSGANVLTF | TGCAGTGGACTTTTCTCTGGGGCCAACGTCCTGACTTTC
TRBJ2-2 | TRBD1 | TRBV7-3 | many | CASSLGTGRTGELFF | TGTGCCAGCTCGCTAGGGACAGGGCGCACCGGGGAGCTGTTTTTT
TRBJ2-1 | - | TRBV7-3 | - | CASSRWGAHGSYNEQFF | TGTGCCAGCAGCCGGTGGGGGGCCCATGGCTCCTACAATGAGCAGTTCTTC
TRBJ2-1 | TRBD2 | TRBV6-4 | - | CASSLSGAENNEQFF | TGTGCCAGCAGCCTTAGCGGGGCGGAGAACAATGAGCAGTTCTTC
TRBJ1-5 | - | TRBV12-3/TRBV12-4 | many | CASSLVGFSAQHF | TGTGCCAGCAGTTTAGTAGGATTTTCAGCCCAGCATTTT